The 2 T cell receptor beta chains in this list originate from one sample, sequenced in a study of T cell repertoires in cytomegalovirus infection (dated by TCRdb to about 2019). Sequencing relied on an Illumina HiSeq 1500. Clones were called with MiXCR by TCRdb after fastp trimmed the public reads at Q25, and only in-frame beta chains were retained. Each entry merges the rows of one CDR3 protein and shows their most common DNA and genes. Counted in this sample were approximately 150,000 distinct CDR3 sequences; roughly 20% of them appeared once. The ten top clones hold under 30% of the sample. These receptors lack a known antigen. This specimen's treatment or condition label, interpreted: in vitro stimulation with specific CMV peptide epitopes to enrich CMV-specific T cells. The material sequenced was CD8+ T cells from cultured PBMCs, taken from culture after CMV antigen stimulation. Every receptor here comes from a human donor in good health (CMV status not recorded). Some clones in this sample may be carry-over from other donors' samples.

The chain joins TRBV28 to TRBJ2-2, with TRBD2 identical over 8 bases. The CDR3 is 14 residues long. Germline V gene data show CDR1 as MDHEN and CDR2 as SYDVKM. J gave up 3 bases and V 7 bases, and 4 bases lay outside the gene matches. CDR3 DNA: TGTGCCAGCATCCAGCGGGGGTACACCGGGGAGCTGTTTTTT. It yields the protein CASIQRGYTGELFF.

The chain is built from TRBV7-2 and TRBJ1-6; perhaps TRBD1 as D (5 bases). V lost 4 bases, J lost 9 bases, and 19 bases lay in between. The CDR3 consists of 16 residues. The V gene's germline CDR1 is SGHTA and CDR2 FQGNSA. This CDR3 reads CASSYRPGLGLSPLHF. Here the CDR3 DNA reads TGTGCCAGCAGCTACCGCCCGGGACTGGGGCTTTCACCCCTCCACTTT. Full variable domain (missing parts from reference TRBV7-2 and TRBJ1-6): GAGVSQSPSNKVTEKGKDVELRCDPISGHTALYWYRQSLGQGLEFLIYFQGNSAPDKSGLPSDRFSAERTGGSVSTLTIQRTQQEDSAVYLCASSYRPGLGLSPLHFGNGTRLTVT.